This T cell receptor beta chain was profiled in a study of shared clonotypes between healthy human individuals. Study observations and caveats: A handful of donors shared about 4.8% of their naive CD4 clonotypes.

Positive CCR7 selection of CD45RO-negative cells yielded the naive CD8 cells, and terminally differentiated effector memory CD45RA+ cells were excluded. The V gene's germline CDR1 is SGHAT and CDR2 FQNNGV. V lost 5 bases and J lost 0, with 14 bases in between. This CDR3 is built from 16 residues. Assay: immunoSEQ multiplex PCR; the TCRdb copy retains only in-frame clones and omits some. The sample carries more than 600,000 clones, about 90% recorded once. About this clone itself: The antigen is not known.

Sequenced sample: naive CD8+ T cells sorted from blood. This receptor was obtained from a man aged 25 to 40 in good health. The rearrangement links TRBV11-2 to TRBJ2-1; TRBD2 is a possible D gene (5 bases). The CDR3 reads CASSPTRGSSYNEQFF. CDR3 nucleotide sequence: TGTGCCAGCAGCCCGACCCGGGGAAGCTCCTACAATGAGCAGTTCTTC. Based on the CDR3 plus reference TRBV11-2 and TRBJ2-1, the full variable domain is EAGVAQSPRYKIIEKRQSVAFWCNPISGHATLYWYQQILGQGPKLLIQFQNNGVVDDSQLPKDRFSAERLKGVDSTLKIQPAKLEDSAVYLCASSPTRGSSYNEQFFGPGTRLTVL.